Below, one T cell receptor (beta chain) is given with its context. Its antigen is currently unknown. The data originate from a study of graft-versus-host responses after intestinal transplantation. At the level of the study: Multivisceral, liver-intestinal, or isolated intestinal transplants were received by the recipients. Every recipient had anti-thymocyte globulin induction and roughly 3 years of tacrolimus plus steroids. Whole-study findings and limits: Present in recipient marrow, GvH clones included some that appeared first in ileum or blood.

This CDR3 is built from 14 residues. Per the germline V gene, CDR1 is PRHDT and CDR2 is FYEKMQ (reference sequence). Deletions cut 3 bases from V and 4 bases from J, with 11 bases between. Produced via immunoSEQ multiplex PCR; TCRdb's table is partial and in-frame only. This table holds around 97,000 clones, approximately 90% found once. The specimen comprised unstimulated CD8+ T cells sorted from spleen or lymph node cells, sampled before intestinal transplant. This TCR derives from a human donor who received an intestinal transplant. This chain connects TRBV13 to TRBJ2-3; D call uncertain. DNA for the CDR3: TGTGCCAGCAGCTTTAGATTTGCCCCAGATACGCAGTATTTT. Protein product: CASSFRFAPDTQYF.